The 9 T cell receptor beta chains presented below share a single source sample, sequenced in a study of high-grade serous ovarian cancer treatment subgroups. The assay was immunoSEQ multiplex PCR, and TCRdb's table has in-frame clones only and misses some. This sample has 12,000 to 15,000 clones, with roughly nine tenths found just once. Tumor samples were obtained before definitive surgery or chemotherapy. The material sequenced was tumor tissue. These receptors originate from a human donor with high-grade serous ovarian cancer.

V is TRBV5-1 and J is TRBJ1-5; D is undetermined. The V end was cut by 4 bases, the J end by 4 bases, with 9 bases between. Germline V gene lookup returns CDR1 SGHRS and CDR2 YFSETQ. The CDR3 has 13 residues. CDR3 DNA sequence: TGCGCCAGCAGCCTGGACCTTAATCAGCCCCAGCATTTT. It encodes CASSLDLNQPQHF.

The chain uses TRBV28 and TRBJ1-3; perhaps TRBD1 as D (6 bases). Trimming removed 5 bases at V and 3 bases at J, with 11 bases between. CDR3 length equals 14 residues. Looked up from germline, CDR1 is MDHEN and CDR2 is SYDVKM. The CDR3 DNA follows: TGTGCCAGCAGTAAACAGGGAGGTGGAAACACCATATATTTT. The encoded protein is CASSKQGGGNTIYF.

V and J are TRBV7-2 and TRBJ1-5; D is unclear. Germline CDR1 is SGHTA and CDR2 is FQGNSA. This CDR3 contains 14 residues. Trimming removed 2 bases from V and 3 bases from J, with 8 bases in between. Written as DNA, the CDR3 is TGTGCCAGCAGCTTAACCGGTTACAATCAGCCCCAGCATTTT. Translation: CASSLTGYNQPQHF.

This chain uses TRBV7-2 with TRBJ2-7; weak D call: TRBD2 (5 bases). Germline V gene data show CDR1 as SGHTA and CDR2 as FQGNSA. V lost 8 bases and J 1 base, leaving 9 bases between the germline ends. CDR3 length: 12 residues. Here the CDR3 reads CASGRGSYEQYF. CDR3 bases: TGTGCCAGCGGCCGCGGGTCCTACGAGCAGTACTTC.

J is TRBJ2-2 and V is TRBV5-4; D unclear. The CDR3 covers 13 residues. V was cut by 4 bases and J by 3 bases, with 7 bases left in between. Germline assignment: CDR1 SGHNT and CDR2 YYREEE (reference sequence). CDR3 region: CASSLFYTGELFF. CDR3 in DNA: TGTGCCAGCAGCCTTTTTTACACCGGGGAGCTGTTTTTT.

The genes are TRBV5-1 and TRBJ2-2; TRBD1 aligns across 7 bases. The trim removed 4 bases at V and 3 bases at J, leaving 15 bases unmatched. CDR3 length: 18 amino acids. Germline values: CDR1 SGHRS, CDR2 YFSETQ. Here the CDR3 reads CASSPVRGGVGDTGELFF. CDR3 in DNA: TGCGCCAGCAGCCCCGTGAGAGGGGGCGTGGGGGACACCGGGGAGCTGTTTTTT.

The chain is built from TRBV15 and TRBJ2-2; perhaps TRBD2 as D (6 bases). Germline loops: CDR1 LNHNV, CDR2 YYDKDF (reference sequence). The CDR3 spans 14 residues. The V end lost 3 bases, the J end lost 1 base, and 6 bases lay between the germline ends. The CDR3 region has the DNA TGTGCCACCAGCAGGGGAGGGAACACCGGGGAGCTGTTTTTT. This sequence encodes CATSRGGNTGELFF.

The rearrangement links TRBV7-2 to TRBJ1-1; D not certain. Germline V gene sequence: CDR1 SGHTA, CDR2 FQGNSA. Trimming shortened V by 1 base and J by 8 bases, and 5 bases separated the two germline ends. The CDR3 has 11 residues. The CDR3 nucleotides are TGTGCCAGCAGCTTAGGGGGAGAAGCTTTCTTT. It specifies CASSLGGEAFF.

The CDR3: CAWSPKGAEAFF. The CDR3 nucleotides read TGTGCCTGGAGTCCTAAGGGCGCTGAAGCTTTCTTT. This chain links TRBV30 with TRBJ1-1; D uncertain. Germline V gene sequence: CDR1 GTSNPN, CDR2 SVGIG (reference sequence). This CDR3 has 12 residues. V lost 2 bases and J lost 6, with 10 bases in between.